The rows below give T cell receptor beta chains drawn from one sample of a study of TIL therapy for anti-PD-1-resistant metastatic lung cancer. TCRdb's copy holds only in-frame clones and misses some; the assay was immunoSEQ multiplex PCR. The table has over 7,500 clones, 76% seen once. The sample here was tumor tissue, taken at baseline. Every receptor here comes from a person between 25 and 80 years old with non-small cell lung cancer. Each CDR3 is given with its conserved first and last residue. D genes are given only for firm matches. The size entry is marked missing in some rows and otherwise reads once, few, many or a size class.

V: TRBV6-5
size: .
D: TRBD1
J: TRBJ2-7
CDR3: CASSYSKQGVHEQYF
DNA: TGTGCCAGCAGTTACTCGAAACAGGGGGTCCACGAGCAGTACTTC

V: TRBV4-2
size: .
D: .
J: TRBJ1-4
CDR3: CASSHSRTGEKLFF
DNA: TGTGCCAGCAGCCACTCTAGGACGGGGGAAAAACTGTTTTTT

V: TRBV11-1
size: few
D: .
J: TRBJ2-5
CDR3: CASTRTEINQETQYF
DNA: TGTGCCAGCACCCGGACAGAGATTAACCAAGAGACCCAGTACTTC

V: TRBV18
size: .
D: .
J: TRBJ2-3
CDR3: CASSPVGARGTDTQYF
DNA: TGTGCCAGCTCACCAGTAGGGGCAAGGGGCACAGATACGCAGTATTTT

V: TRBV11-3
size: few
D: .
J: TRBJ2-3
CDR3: CASSLVRGRSTDTQYF
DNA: TGTGCCAGCAGCTTAGTAAGAGGGCGGAGCACAGATACGCAGTATTTT

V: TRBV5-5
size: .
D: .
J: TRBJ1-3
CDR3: CASSLSFYADSGNTIYF
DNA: TGTGCCAGCAGCTTGTCCTTCTATGCAGACTCTGGAAACACCATATATTTT

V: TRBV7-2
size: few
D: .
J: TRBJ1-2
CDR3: CASSFERVVYGYTF
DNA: TGTGCCAGCAGCTTTGAACGGGTTGTCTATGGCTACACCTTC

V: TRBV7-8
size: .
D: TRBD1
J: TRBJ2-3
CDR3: CASTLGQGELNTQYF
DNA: TGTGCCAGCACATTAGGGCAGGGGGAGCTCAATACGCAGTATTTT

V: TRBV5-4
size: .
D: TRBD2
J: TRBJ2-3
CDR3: CASSPPGTSGFTDTQYF
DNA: TGTGCCAGCAGCCCACCCGGGACTAGCGGGTTCACAGATACGCAGTATTTT

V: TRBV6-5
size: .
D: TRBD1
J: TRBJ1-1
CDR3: CASSQGQGGDTEAFF
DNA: TGTGCCAGCAGTCAAGGACAGGGCGGCGACACTGAAGCTTTCTTT

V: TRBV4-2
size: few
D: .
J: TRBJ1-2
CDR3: CASSLLDSTGYGYTF
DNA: TGTGCCAGCAGCCTTCTTGACAGCACGGGCTATGGCTACACCTTC

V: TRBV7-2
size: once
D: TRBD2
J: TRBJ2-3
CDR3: CASSPTGGRITQYF
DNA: TGTGCCAGCAGCCCCACGGGGGGGCGTATTACGCAGTATTTT

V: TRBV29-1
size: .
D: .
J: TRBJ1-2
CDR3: CSGDGAGGYTF
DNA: TGCAGCGGCGACGGGGCAGGCGGCTACACCTTC

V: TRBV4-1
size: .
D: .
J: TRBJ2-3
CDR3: CASSQGQPWADTQYF
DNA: TGCGCCAGCAGCCAAGGACAGCCCTGGGCAGATACGCAGTATTTT

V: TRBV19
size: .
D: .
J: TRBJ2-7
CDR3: CASMGHSYEQYF
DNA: TGTGCCAGTATGGGGCATTCCTACGAGCAGTACTTC

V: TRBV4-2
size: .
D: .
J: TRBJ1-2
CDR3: CASSMTPSNYGYTF
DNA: TGTGCCAGCAGTATGACACCATCTAACTATGGCTACACCTTC

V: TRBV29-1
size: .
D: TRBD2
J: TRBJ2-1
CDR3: CSVSLPGLAGITSSYNEQFF
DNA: TGCAGCGTTTCCCTACCCGGACTAGCGGGGATTACTAGCTCCTACAATGAGCAGTTCTTC

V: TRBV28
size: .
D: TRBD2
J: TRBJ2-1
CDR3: CASRFTGLARNEQFF
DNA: TGTGCCAGCCGATTCACGGGACTAGCGAGGAATGAGCAGTTCTTC

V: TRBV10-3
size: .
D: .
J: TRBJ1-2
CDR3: CAISETSGVGVDGYTF
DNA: TGTGCCATCAGTGAGACGTCCGGGGTCGGGGTGGATGGCTACACCTTC

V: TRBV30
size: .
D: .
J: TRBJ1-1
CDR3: CAWSVSNTEAFF
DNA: TGTGCCTGGAGTGTTTCCAACACTGAAGCTTTCTTT

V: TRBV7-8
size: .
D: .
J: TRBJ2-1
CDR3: CASKGGNEQFF
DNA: TGTGCCAGCAAGGGGGGCAATGAGCAGTTCTTC

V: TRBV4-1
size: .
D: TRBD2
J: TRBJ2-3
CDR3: CASSQGLAGGTDTQYF
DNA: TGCGCCAGCAGCCAAGGACTAGCGGGAGGGACAGATACGCAGTATTTT

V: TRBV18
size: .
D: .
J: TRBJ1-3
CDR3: CASSPGSSGNTIYF
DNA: TGTGCCAGCTCACCGGGGAGCTCTGGAAACACCATATATTTT

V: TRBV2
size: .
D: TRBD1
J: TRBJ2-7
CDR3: CASSPGQGLNEQYF
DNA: TGTGCCAGCAGTCCGGGACAGGGACTTAACGAGCAGTACTTC

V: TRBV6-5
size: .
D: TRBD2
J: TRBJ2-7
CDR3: CASSTRTSGGAEQYF
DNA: TGTGCCAGCAGTACGCGGACTAGCGGGGGGGCCGAGCAGTACTTC

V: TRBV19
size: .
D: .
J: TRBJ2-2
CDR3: CASSWRGGSTGELFF
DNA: TGTGCCAGTAGTTGGAGGGGGGGTTCCACCGGGGAGCTGTTTTTT

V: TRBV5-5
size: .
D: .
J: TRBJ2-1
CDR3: CASSLNRGREQFF
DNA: TGTGCCAGCAGCTTGAACCGGGGGCGAGAGCAGTTCTTC

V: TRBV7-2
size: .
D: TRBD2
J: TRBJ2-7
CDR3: CASSLFRGLAVHEQYF
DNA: TGTGCCAGCAGCTTATTTCGGGGACTAGCGGTCCACGAGCAGTACTTC

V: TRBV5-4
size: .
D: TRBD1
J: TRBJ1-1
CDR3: CASSLAQGVGTEAFF
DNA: TGTGCCAGCAGCTTGGCACAGGGGGTCGGAACTGAAGCTTTCTTT

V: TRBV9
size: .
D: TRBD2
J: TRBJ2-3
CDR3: CASSAGTSESTDTQYF
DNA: TGTGCCAGCAGCGCAGGGACTAGCGAAAGCACAGATACGCAGTATTTT

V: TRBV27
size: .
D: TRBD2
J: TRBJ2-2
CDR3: CASKTSAPFPGELFF
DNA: TGTGCCAGCAAGACTAGCGCACCCTTTCCCGGGGAGCTGTTTTTT

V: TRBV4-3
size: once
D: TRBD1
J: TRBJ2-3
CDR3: CASSQAGTGGADMQYF
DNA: TGCGCCAGCAGCCAAGCCGGGACAGGGGGCGCAGATATGCAGTATTTT

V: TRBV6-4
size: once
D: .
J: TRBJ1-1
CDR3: CASSGPSSMNTEAFF
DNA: TGTGCCAGCAGCGGACCTTCCAGCATGAACACTGAAGCTTTCTTT

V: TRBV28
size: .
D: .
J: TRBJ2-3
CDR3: CASSSLTTGLDTQYF
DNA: TGTGCCAGCAGTTCCCTGACCACAGGGCTGGATACGCAGTATTTT

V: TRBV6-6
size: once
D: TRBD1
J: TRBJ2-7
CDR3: CASSYSKQGVHEQYF
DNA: TGTGCCAGCAGTTACTCGAAACAGGGGGTCCACGAGCAGTACTTC

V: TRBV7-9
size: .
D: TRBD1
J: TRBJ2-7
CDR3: CASGGQGLRNEQYF
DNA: TGTGCCAGCGGCGGACAGGGACTGAGAAACGAGCAGTACTTC

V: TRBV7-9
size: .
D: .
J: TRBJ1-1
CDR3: CASSPQQGPGTEAFF
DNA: TGTGCCAGCAGCCCACAACAGGGCCCGGGCACTGAAGCTTTCTTT

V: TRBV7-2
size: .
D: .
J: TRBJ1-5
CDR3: CASSPGPGGYSNQPQHF
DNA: TGTGCCAGCAGCCCAGGGCCCGGCGGCTATAGCAATCAGCCCCAGCATTTT

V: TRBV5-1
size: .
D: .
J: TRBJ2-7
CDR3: CASSKEGNYEQYF
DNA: TGCGCCAGCAGCAAGGAGGGGAATTACGAGCAGTACTTC

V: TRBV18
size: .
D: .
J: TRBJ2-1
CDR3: CASSPRQAASYNEQFF
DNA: TGTGCCAGCTCACCACGGCAGGCAGCTTCCTACAATGAGCAGTTCTTC

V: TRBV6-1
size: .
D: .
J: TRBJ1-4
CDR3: CASTRIGGANEKLFF
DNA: TGTGCCAGCACGCGAATCGGGGGAGCTAATGAAAAACTGTTTTTT